The entry below describes one T cell receptor beta chain. Libraries were prepared by immunoSEQ multiplex PCR; TCRdb keeps only in-frame clonotypes and omits some of them. Of about 61,000 clones listed, 97% are singletons. This entry belongs to a study of technical replicates of blood from several donors. The CDR3 totals 12 residues. V lost 4 bases to trimming and J lost 11 bases; unmatched junction nucleotides: 8. Germline V gene data show CDR1 as GTSNPN and CDR2 as SVGIG (reference sequence). What was sequenced was T cells isolated from PBMCs. This clonotype originated in a human donor in good health. The chain recombines TRBV30 with TRBJ2-7; 10 bases are a match to TRBD1. The CDR3 nucleotides read TGTGCCTGGAACTCGGGACAGGGGATCGAGTACTTC. It yields the protein CAWNSGQGIEYF.